A single sample gave rise to the 10 T cell receptor beta chains below, sequenced in a study of T cells after posttransplantation cyclophosphamide. Sequencing used immunoSEQ multiplex PCR; TCRdb keeps in-frame clones, though not all of them. Found here are some 9,700 clones, around 84% of them singletons; the top ten hold about 16%. Busulfan-fludarabine conditioning, marrow transplant, and cyclophosphamide on days +3 and +4 were administered. Sequencing used PBMCs, obtained roughly 2,000 days after a stem cell transplant with posttransplant cyclophosphamide. Receptor source: a female patient between 35 and 55 years old who received an allogeneic stem cell transplant from a related donor, was CMV-positive, and had no GVHD. Some T cells may arise from the graft donor.

The chain links TRBV5-4 to TRBJ1-4; TRBD1 is a possible D gene (5 bases). CDR1 and CDR2 (germline): SGHNT, YYREEE (reference sequence). V lost 1 base to trimming and J lost 5 bases, with 9 bases between them. The CDR3 is made up of 14 amino acids. CDR3 DNA: TGTGCCAGCAGCTTGATACAGGACAATGAAAAACTGTTTTTT. This translates into CASSLIQDNEKLFF.

The table lists this clone with a count of one. The chain joins TRBV6-5 to TRBJ2-7, with D possibly being TRBD2 (6 bases). This CDR3 contains 12 residues. The V gene lost 7 bases and the J gene lost 6 bases, with 13 bases spanning the gap. CDR1 is MNHEY and CDR2 is SVGAGI in the germline V gene. The CDR3 here is CASITPGGEQYF. CDR3 nucleotide sequence: TGTGCCAGCATCACACCCGGGGGCGAGCAGTACTTC.

The rearrangement uses TRBV4-2 and TRBJ1-1; D is possibly TRBD1 (6 bases). From germline, CDR1 is LGHNA and CDR2 YNFKEQ. There are 18 residues in the CDR3. V gave up 0 bases and J gave up 1 base, with 18 bases separating them. The CDR3 coding sequence is TGTGCCAGCAGCCAAGATAACCTTAAGACAGGCTCGAACACTGAAGCTTTCTTT. The encoded protein is CASSQDNLKTGSNTEAFF.

This chain joins TRBV29-1 and TRBJ1-5; D is possibly TRBD1 (6 bases). V lost 7 bases to trimming and J lost 9 bases, with 16 bases between them. The CDR3 runs to 12 residues. Per germline, CDR1 SQVTM and CDR2 ANQGSEA. CDR3 protein: CSGSTGSAPQHF. DNA for the CDR3: TGCAGCGGAAGCACAGGGAGTGCGCCCCAGCATTTT.

The J gene is TRBJ2-7, the V gene TRBV2; 12 bases line up with TRBD2. Germline CDR1 SNHLY, CDR2 FYNNEI. The CDR3 spans 17 residues. V gave up 5 bases and J gave up 0 bases; unmatched junction bases: 8. The CDR3 region is CASSSGLAGTSSYEQYF. In nucleotides, the CDR3 is TGTGCCAGCAGTTCCGGACTAGCGGGAACGAGCTCCTACGAGCAGTACTTC.

The chain recombines TRBV6-1 with TRBJ2-2; 8 nucleotides agree with TRBD2. From germline, CDR1 is MNHNS and CDR2 SASEGT. The CDR3 runs to 14 residues. V lost 4 bases and J lost 7; bases outside the gene matches: 5. Written as DNA, the CDR3 is TGTGCCAGCAGTGCGGGGGGGCCTGGCGGGGAGCTGTTTTTT. It encodes CASSAGGPGGELFF.

The V call is TRBV15, the J call TRBJ1-2; D ambiguous. Trimming cost V 0 bases and J 4 bases, with 12 bases left between them. Germline CDR1 reads LNHNV; CDR2 reads YYDKDF (reference sequence). The length of the CDR3 is 15 residues. The CDR3 sequence: CATSRDRREGYGYTF. CDR3 sequence (DNA): TGTGCCACCAGCAGAGATCGCCGGGAGGGCTATGGCTACACCTTC.

This clone occurred once. J is TRBJ2-2 and V is TRBV5-4, with 11 bases fitting TRBD1. V gave up 4 bases and J gave up 5 bases; unmatched junction bases: 4. Germline assignment: CDR1 SGHNT and CDR2 YYREEE (reference sequence). This CDR3 spans 15 amino acids. In DNA, the CDR3 is TGTGCCAGCAGCATTGGACAGGGGGCGACCGGGGAGCTGTTTTTT. This sequence encodes CASSIGQGATGELFF.

V is TRBV11-2 and J is TRBJ2-5; D not resolved. The length of the CDR3 is 13 residues. CDR1 and CDR2 (germline): SGHAT, FQNNGV. Trimming pared 4 bases from V and 5 bases from J, leaving 11 bases between. The CDR3 nucleotides read TGTGCCAGCAGCTCTTCATCGCGGGAGACCCAGTACTTC. It is translated as CASSSSSRETQYF.

The sample holds a few counts of this clone. The chain links TRBV18 to TRBJ1-5; D is perhaps TRBD1 (5 bases). V was trimmed by 3 bases and J by 4 bases, leaving 7 bases between them. This CDR3 is 13 amino acids long. Germline loops: CDR1 KGHSH, CDR2 LQKENI. In nucleotides, the CDR3 is TGTGCCAGCTCACCCGACAGAAATCAGCCCCAGCATTTT. Residues: CASSPDRNQPQHF.